The clone carrying this T cell receptor (beta chain) was counted many times. Its antigen remains unidentified. From germline, CDR1 is LGHDT and CDR2 YNNKEL (reference sequence). The CDR3 is 13 amino acids. J gave up 9 bases and V 4 bases, and 5 bases lay outside the gene matches. This record belongs to a study of T cells in Graves' hyperthyroidism and ophthalmopathy. Study-level points and caveats: The model anticipated ophthalmopathy a median approximately 6.7 months pre-onset.

Enrolled ophthalmopathy patients presented with a Clinical Activity Score of at least 3, a NOSPECS grade of at least 4, and disease duration under 3 months. Not enrolled were patients with uncontrolled infection, other autoimmune disease, pregnancy or lactation. Orbital computed tomography, thyroid ultrasound, serum thyroxine and TRAb, and clinical symptoms together informed the diagnoses. What was amplified from RNA transcripts were TCR beta CDR3 regions. Using the HTBI primer set, a first-round RT-PCR was run on the TCR CDR3. Using its own MiXCR run on the multiplex PCR reads, TCRdb lists one record per CDR3 protein. In the table there are approximately 570,000 distinct CDR3 sequences, just under 20% of which are singletons.

Sequenced input: blood. The rearrangement joins TRBV3-1 to TRBJ2-1; 8 bases are shared with TRBD2. This clonotype originated in a man in his forties with Graves' ophthalmopathy. The CDR3 coding sequence is TGTGCCAGCAGCCTCACTAGCGGCCTTGAGCAGTTCTTC. Its protein is CASSLTSGLEQFF.